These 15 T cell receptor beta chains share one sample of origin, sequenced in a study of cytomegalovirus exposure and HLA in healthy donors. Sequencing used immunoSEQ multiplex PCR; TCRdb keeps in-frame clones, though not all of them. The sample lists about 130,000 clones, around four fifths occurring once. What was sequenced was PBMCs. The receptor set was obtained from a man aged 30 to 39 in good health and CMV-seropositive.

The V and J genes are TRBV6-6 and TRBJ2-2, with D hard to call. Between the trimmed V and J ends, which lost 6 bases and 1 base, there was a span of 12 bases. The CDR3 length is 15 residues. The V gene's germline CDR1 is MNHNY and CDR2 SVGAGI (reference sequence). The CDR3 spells CASSPLRVNTGELFF. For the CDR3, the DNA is TGTGCCAGCAGCCCCCTTCGGGTGAACACCGGGGAGCTGTTTTTT.

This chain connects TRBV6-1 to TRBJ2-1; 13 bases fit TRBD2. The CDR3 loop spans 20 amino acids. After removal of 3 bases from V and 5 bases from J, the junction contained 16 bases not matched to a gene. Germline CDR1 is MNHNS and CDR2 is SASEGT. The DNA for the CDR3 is TGTGCCAGCAGTGATTTCCTGGGACTAGCGGGATCTATTTTGGACAATGAGCAGTTCTTC. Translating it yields CASSDFLGLAGSILDNEQFF.

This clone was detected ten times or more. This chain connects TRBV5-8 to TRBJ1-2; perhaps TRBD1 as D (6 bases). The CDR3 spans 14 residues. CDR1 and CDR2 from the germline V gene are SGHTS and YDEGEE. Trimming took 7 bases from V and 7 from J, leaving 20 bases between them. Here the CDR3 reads CASSASGAAPGYTF. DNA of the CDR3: TGTGCCAGCTCAGCTTCAGGGGCGGCGCCTGGCTACACCTTC.

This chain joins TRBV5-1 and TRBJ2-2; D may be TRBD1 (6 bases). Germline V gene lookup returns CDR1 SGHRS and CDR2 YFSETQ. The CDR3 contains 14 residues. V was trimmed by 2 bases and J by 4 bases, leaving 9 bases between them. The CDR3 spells CASSFGDTTGELFF. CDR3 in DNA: TGCGCCAGCAGCTTCGGGGACACCACCGGGGAGCTGTTTTTT. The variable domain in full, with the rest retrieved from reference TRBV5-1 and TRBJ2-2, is KAGVTQTPRYLIKTRGQQVTLSCSPISGHRSVSWYQQTPGQGLQFLFEYFSETQRNKGNFPGRFSGRQFSNSRSEMNVSTLELGDSALYLCASSFGDTTGELFFGEGSRLTVL.

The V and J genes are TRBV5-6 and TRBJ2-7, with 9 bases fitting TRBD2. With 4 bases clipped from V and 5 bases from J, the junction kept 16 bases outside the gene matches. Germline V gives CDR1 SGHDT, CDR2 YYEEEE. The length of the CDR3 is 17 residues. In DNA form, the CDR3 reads TGTGCCAGCAGCCCGCGGCGGATAGCGGGAGAGAGGAACGAGCAGTACTTC. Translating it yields CASSPRRIAGERNEQYF.

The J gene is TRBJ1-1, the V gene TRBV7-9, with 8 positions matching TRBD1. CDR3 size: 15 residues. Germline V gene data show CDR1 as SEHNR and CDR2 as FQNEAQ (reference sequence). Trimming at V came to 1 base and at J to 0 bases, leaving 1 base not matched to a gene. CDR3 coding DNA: TGTGCCAGCAGCTTAGGACAGGGGATGAACACTGAAGCTTTCTTT. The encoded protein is CASSLGQGMNTEAFF.

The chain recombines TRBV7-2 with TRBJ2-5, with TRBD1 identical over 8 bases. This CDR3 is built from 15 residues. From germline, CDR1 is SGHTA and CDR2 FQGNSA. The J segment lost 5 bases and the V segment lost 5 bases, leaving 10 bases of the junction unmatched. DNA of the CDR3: TGTGCCAGCAGCCCAAGGGCAGGGGGCATGGAGACCCAGTACTTC. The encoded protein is CASSPRAGGMETQYF.

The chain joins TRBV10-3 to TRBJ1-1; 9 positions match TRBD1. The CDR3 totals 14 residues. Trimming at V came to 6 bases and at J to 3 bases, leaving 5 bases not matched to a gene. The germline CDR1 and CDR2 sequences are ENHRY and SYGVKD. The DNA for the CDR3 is TGTGCCATCAGGGAACAGGGGGCCCACACTGAAGCTTTCTTT. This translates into CAIREQGAHTEAFF.

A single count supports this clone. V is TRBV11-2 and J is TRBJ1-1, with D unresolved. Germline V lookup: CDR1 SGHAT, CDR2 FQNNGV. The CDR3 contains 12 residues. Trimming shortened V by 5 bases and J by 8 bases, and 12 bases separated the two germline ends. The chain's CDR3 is CASSQLAREAFF. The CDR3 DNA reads TGTGCCAGCAGCCAGCTGGCTAGGGAAGCTTTCTTT.

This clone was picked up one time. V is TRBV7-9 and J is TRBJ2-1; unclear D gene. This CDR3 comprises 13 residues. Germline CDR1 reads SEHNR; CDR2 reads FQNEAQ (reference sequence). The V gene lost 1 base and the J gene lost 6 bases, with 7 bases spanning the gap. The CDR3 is CASSLGGRNEQFF. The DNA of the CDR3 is TGTGCCAGCAGCTTAGGCGGCCGCAATGAGCAGTTCTTC.

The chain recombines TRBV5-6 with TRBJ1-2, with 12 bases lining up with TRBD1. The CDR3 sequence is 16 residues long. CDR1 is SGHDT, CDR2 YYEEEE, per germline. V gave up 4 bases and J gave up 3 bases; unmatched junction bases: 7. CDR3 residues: CASSAGTGGGHYGYTF. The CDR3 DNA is TGTGCCAGCAGCGCTGGGACAGGGGGCGGCCACTATGGCTACACCTTC.

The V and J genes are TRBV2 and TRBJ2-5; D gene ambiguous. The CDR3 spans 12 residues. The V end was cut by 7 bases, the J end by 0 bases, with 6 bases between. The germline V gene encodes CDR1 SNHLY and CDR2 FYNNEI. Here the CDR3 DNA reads TGTGCCAGCAATGCGTACCAAGAGACCCAGTACTTC. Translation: CASNAYQETQYF. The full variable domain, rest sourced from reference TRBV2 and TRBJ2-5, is EPEVTQTPSHQVTQMGQEVILRCVPISNHLYFYWYRQILGQKVEFLVSFYNNEISEKSEIFDDQFSVERPDGSNFTLKIRSTKLEDSAMYFCASNAYQETQYFGPGTRLLVL.

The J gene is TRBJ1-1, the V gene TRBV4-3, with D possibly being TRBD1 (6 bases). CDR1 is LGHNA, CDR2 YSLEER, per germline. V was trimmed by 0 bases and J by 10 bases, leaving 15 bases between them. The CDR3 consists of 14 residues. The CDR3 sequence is CASSQDGGRGAAFF. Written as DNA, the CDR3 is TGCGCCAGCAGCCAAGACGGCGGCAGGGGTGCAGCTTTCTTT.

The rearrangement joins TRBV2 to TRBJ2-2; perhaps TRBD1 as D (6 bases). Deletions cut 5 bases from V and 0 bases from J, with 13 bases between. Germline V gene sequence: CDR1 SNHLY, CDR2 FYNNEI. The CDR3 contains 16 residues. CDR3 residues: CASSPLGAPNTGELFF. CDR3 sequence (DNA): TGTGCCAGCAGTCCGTTGGGGGCGCCGAACACCGGGGAGCTGTTTTTT.

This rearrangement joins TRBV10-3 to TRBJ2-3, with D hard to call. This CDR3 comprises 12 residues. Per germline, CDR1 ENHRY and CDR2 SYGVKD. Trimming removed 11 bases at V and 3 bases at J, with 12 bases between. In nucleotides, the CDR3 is TGTGCCTTTAGAGGTGGGACAGATACGCAGTATTTT. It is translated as CAFRGGTDTQYF.